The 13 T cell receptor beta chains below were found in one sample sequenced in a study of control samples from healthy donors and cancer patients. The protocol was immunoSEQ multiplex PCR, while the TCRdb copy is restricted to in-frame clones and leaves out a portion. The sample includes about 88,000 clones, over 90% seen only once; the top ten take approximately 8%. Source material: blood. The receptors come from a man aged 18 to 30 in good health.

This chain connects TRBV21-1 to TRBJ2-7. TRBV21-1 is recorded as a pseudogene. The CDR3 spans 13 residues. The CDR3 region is CASSRGPLYEQYF. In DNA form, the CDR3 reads TGTGCCAGCAGCCGGGGGCCGCTCTACGAGCAGTACTTC.

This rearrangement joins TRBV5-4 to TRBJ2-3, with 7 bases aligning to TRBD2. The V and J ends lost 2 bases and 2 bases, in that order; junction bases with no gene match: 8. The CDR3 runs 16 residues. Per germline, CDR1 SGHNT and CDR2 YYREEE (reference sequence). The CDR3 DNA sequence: TGTGCCAGCAGCTTACCCGCGGGAGCGGCCACAGATACGCAGTATTTT. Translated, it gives CASSLPAGAATDTQYF.

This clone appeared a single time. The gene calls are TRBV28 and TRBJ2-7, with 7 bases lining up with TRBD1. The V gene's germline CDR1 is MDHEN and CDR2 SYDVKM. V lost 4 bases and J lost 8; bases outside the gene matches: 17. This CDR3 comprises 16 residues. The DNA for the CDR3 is TGTGCCAGCAGTTCGCACGTTCGACAGGGAGTAAACAAGCAGTACTTC. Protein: CASSSHVRQGVNKQYF. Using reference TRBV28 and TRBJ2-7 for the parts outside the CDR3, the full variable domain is DVKVTQSSRYLVKRTGEKVFLECVQDMDHENMFWYRQDPGLGLRLIYFSYDVKMKEKGDIPEGYSVSREKKERFSLILESASTNQTSMYLCASSSHVRQGVNKQYFGPGTRLTVT.

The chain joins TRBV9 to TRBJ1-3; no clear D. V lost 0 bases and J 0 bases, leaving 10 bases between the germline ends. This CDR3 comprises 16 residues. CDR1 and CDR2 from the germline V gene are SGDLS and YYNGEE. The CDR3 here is CASSVGGGISGNTIYF. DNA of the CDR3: TGTGCCAGCAGCGTAGGGGGTGGGATCTCTGGAAACACCATATATTTT.

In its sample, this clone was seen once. The CDR3 DNA reads as TGTGCCAGCAGTTACGGGGCTAACTATGGCTACACCTTC. Translated: CASSYGANYGYTF. This chain joins TRBV6-6 and TRBJ1-2; no firm D call. Per the germline V gene, CDR1 is MNHNY and CDR2 is SVGAGI (reference sequence). The CDR3 runs to 13 residues. Trimming stripped 2 bases from V and 0 bases from J, with 4 bases between.

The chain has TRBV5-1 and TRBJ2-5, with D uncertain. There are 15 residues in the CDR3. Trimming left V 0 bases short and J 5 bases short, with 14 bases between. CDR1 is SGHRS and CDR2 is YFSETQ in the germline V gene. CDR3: CASSLDSPRWETQYF. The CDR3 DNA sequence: TGCGCCAGCAGCTTGGACAGTCCCCGATGGGAGACCCAGTACTTC.

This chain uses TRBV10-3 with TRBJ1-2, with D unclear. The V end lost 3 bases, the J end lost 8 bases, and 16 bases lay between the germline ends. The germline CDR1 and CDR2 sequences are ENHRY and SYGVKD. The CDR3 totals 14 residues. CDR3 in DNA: TGTGCCATCAGTGAAGGCCGGGGTAGAGACGGCTACACCTTC. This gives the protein CAISEGRGRDGYTF.

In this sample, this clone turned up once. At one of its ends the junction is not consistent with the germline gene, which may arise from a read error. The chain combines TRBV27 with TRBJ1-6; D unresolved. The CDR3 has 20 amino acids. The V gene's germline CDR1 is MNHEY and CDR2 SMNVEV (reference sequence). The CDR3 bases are TGTGCCAGCAGTTTATTGGCCCGGGCAGAACCACTCTCCCATAATTCACCCCTCCACTTT. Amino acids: CASSLLARAEPLSHNSPLHF.

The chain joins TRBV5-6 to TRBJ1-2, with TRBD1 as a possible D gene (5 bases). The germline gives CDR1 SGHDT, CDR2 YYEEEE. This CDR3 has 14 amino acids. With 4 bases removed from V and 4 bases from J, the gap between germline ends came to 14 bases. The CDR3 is CASSRDHRTYGYTF. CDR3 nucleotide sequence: TGTGCCAGCAGCCGGGACCACAGGACCTATGGCTACACCTTC.

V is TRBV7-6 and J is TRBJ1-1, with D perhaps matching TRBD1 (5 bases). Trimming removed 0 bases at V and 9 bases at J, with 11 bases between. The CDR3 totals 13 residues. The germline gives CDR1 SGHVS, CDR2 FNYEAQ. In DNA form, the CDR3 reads TGTGCCAGCAGCTTAGCGCTGGAGGGGAAAGCTTTCTTT. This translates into CASSLALEGKAFF.

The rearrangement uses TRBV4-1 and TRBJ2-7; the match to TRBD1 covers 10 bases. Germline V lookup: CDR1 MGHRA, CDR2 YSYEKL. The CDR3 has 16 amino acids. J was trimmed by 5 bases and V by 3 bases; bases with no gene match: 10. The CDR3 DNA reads TGCGCCAGCAGCCACCCTCCGGGACAGGGGAATCACGAGCAGTACTTC. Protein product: CASSHPPGQGNHEQYF.

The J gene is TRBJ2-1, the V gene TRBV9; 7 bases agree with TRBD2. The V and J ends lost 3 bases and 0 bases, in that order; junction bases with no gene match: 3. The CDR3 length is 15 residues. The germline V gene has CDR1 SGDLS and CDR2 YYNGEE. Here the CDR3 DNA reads TGTGCCAGCAGCGGGGGAGGGGCCTCCTACAATGAGCAGTTCTTC. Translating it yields CASSGGGASYNEQFF. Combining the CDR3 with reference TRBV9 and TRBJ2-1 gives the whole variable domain DSGVTQTPKHLITATGQRVTLRCSPRSGDLSVYWYQQSLDQGLQFLIQYYNGEERAKGNILERFSAQQFPDLHSELNLSSLELGDSALYFCASSGGGASYNEQFFGPGTRLTVL.

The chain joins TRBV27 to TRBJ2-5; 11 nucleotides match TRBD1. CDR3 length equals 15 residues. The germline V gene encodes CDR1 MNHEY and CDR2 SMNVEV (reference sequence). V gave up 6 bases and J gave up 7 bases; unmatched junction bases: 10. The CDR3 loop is CASSRDRGALRTQYF. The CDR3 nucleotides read TGTGCCAGCAGCCGGGACAGGGGGGCACTAAGGACCCAGTACTTC.